This T cell receptor beta chain was sequenced in a study of OX40 agonist ivuxolimab in advanced cancers. Study-wide context: Patients in the trial were receiving intravenous ivuxolimab every 2 weeks, at doses of 0.01 to 10 mg/kg.

Produced via immunoSEQ multiplex PCR; TCRdb's table is partial and in-frame only. The repertoire has about 58,000 clones, 86% of them found once; the top ten carry approximately 1%. Per the germline V gene, CDR1 is SGHTA and CDR2 is FQGTGA. Between the trimmed V and J ends, which lost 2 bases and 0 bases, there was a span of 8 bases. There are 16 residues in the CDR3. The clonotype was recovered from an adult with an advanced solid tumor such as melanoma, head and neck, liver or kidney cancer. The J gene is TRBJ2-6, the V gene TRBV7-3; D remains unclear. The sequencing used CD4+ or CD8+ T cells sorted from blood, collected in a trial of the OX40 agonist ivuxolimab. In DNA, the CDR3 is TGTGCCAGCAGCTTAGATAGAAGCTCTGGGGCCAACGTCCTGACTTTC. Its protein product is CASSLDRSSGANVLTF.